This T cell receptor beta chain was captured by sequencing in a study of response to subunit inactivated influenza vaccine. Study-level findings and limits: A suggestion made by the authors is that each seasonal influenza vaccination recruits few new T cells.

Via MiXCR, TCRdb re-called the RT-PCR reads, giving one row per CDR3 protein. The data contain around 520,000 distinct CDR3 sequences, approximately 12% of them singletons. This clonotype was recorded many times. The antigen remains undetermined. The V gene's germline CDR1 is SQVTM and CDR2 ANQGSEA. The CDR3 length is 12 residues. Trimming cost V 5 bases and J 3 bases, with 11 bases left between them. This sample comprised PBMCs from blood, obtained on the day of vaccination. The clonotype originates from a man aged 45 to 65 who received an inactivated influenza vaccine. The rearrangement joins TRBV29-1 to TRBJ2-7, with D perhaps TRBD2 (5 bases). In DNA, the CDR3 is TGCAGCGTTACCGGGGAAGTCTACGAGCAGTACTTC. This encodes CSVTGEVYEQYF.